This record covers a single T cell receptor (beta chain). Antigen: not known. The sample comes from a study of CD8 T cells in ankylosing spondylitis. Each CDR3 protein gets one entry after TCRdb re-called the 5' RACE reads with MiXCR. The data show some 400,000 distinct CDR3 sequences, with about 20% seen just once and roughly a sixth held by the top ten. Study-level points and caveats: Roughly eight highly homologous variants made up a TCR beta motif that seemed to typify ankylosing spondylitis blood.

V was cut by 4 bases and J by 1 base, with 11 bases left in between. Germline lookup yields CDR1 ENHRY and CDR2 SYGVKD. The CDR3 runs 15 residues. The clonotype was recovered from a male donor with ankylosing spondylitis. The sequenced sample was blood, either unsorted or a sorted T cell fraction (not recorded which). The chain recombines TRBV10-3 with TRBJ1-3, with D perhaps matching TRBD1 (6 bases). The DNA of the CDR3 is TGTGCCATCAGTGGCACCGGGACATCTGGAAACACCATATATTTT. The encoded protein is CAISGTGTSGNTIYF.